This entry lists 27 T cell receptor beta chains sequenced from one sample in a study of T cell clonality in common variable immunodeficiency. Their specific antigens are unknown. Study findings and constraints: In common variable immunodeficiency, TCR beta chains reportedly carried fewer deletions and N-nucleotide insertions.

Using immunoSEQ multiplex PCR, the repertoire was profiled, and TCRdb retains in-frame clones only, with some absent. This sample carries roughly 42,000 clones and no singletons, and roughly 6% goes to the top ten. Sequences were obtained from peripheral blood mononuclear cells. The origin of the receptors is a human donor with common variable immunodeficiency.

To note about this clone: Read data end 3 residues before the CDR3 end; the end is taken from the germline J gene. This chain uses TRBV6-2 or TRBV6-3 with TRBJ2-7; tentative D call: TRBD2 (6 bases). Germline CDR1 and CDR2: MNHEY and SVGEGT. Trimming shortened V by 2 bases and J by 0 bases, and 8 bases separated the two germline ends. The CDR3 consists of 14 residues. The CDR3 reads CASSYAGSSYEQYF. The sequenced CDR3 bases are TGTGCCAGCAGTTACGCGGGGAGCTCCTACGAG.

On this clone: The read ends 3 residues shy of where the CDR3 ends; the end is completed using the germline J gene. The rearrangement uses TRBV19 and TRBJ1-1; weak D call: TRBD1 (6 bases). Per germline, CDR1 LNHDA and CDR2 SQIVND (reference sequence). This CDR3 has 15 residues. Trimming removed 7 bases from V and 5 bases from J, with 20 bases in between. The sequenced CDR3 bases are TGTGCCAGTATCCCCCCGGGGGGGCGGAGAACTGAA. Encoded protein: CASIPPGGRRTE. The whole CDR3 protein reads CASIPPGGRRTEAFF.

This clone was seen many times. The read is 3 residues too short to cover the CDR3 end, so that end is filled in from the germline J gene. The chain combines TRBV20-1 with TRBJ2-3; D is possibly TRBD2 (5 bases). V shed 0 bases and J shed 1 base, with 11 bases lying between them. The length of the CDR3 is 15 residues. CDR1 DFQATT and CDR2 SNEGSKA come from the germline V gene (reference sequence). Partial CDR3 DNA: TGCAGTGCTAGAGATCCTAGCCCTCGCACAGATACG. Protein product: CSARDPSPRTDT. The complete CDR3 sequence is CSARDPSPRTDTQYF.

Comments on this clone: The sequence runs out 3 residues before the end of the CDR3; the remainder is reconstructed from the germline J gene. The sample carries other DNA sequences with the same CDR3. The J gene is TRBJ2-7, the V gene TRBV19; perhaps TRBD2 as D (6 bases). The V gene lost 6 bases and the J gene lost 0 bases, with 21 bases spanning the gap. The CDR3 contains 17 residues. Germline CDR1 LNHDA, CDR2 SQIVND (reference sequence). The DNA read from the CDR3 is TGTGCCAGTAGACTGGCAGGCGGGGCCCCAAACTCCTACGAG. Translation gives CASRLAGGAPNSYE. The whole CDR3 region reads CASRLAGGAPNSYEQYF.

Notes on this clone: The read comes to an end 3 residues before the CDR3 does, leaving the germline J gene to fill in the end. The chain has TRBV7-8 and TRBJ2-7; D may be TRBD1 (6 bases). There are 15 residues in the CDR3. Germline values: CDR1 SGHVS, CDR2 FQNEAQ. V was pared by 4 bases and J by 2 bases, with 15 bases between. The sequenced part of the CDR3 DNA is TGTGCCAGCAGCTCCTGGGGACACGGGACCTACGAG. This codes for CASSSWGHGTYE. In full, the CDR3 reads CASSSWGHGTYEQYF.

This clone came up many times. The observed sequence ends 3 residues before the CDR3 terminus, with the missing tail filled in from the germline J gene. The V and J genes are TRBV19 and TRBJ2-2; TRBD2 is a possible D gene (6 bases). CDR1 and CDR2 from the germline V gene are LNHDA and SQIVND (reference sequence). The CDR3 has 18 residues. V dropped 0 bases and J dropped 0 bases, with 14 bases sitting between them. This chain's CDR3 is CASSIDLSTGANTGELFF. CDR3 bases read: TGTGCCAGTAGTATAGATCTGAGCACGGGGGCGAACACCGGGGAG.

In the case of this clone: The sequence runs out 3 residues before the end of the CDR3; the remainder is reconstructed from the germline J gene. The chain uses TRBV7-2 and TRBJ2-7; 13 nucleotides match TRBD2. The germline CDR1 and CDR2 sequences are SGHTA and FQGNSA. V shed 8 bases and J 3 bases; nucleotides not matched to a gene: 7. The CDR3 extends over 15 amino acids. The sequenced part of the CDR3 DNA is TGTGCCAGCGGCAGGACTAGCGGGAGAAACTACGAG. It yields the protein CASGRTSGRNYE. The complete CDR3 sequence is CASGRTSGRNYEQYF.

Points on this clone: From the germline J gene comes the end of the CDR3, since the read stops 3 residues before it. The chain links TRBV19 to TRBJ2-6; possibly TRBD1 for D (6 bases). CDR1 and CDR2 (germline): LNHDA, SQIVND (reference sequence). The CDR3 is 15 residues long. Deletions cut 3 bases from V and 4 bases from J, with 10 bases between. CDR3 sequence reads: CASSIMGAGANVLTF. CDR3 DNA (partial): TGTGCCAGTAGTATTATGGGGGCCGGGGCCAACGTC.

This clone has only a few counts. The read ends 3 residues early relative to the CDR3; the germline J gene fills the gap. The chain carries TRBV7-8 and TRBJ1-6; 7 bases fit TRBD1. The CDR3 is made up of 15 amino acids. Germline V gene lookup returns CDR1 SGHVS and CDR2 FQNEAQ. V was clipped by 0 bases and J by 7 bases; unmatched bases: 3. The CDR3 bases that were read are TGTGCCAGCAGCTTAGCCGGGACAGACAATTCACCC. It is translated as CASSLAGTDNSP. The whole CDR3 protein is CASSLAGTDNSPLHF. Full variable domain (rest looked up from reference TRBV7-8 and TRBJ1-6): GAGVSQSPRYKVAKRGQDVALRCDPISGHVSLFWYQQALGQGPEFLTYFQNEAQLDKSGLPSDRFFAERPEGSVSTLKIQRTQQEDSAVYLCASSLAGTDNSPLHFGNGTRLTVT.

The sample holds a few counts of this clone. Read coverage stops 3 residues before the CDR3 terminus; the germline J gene supplies the remainder. The chain recombines TRBV19 with TRBJ1-5; D is uncertain. The CDR3 totals 14 residues. Germline V gives CDR1 LNHDA, CDR2 SQIVND (reference sequence). Trimming shortened V by 5 bases and J by 4 bases, and 12 bases separated the two germline ends. CDR3 DNA (partial): TGTGCCAGTAGTCCAAACCAGAGAAATCAGCCC. This codes for CASSPNQRNQP. The whole CDR3 protein reads CASSPNQRNQPQHF.

This clone was seen many times. The read ends 3 residues before the CDR3 terminus; that terminus is restored from the germline J gene. The chain employs TRBV7-8 and TRBJ1-1; no firm D call. CDR1 and CDR2 (germline): SGHVS, FQNEAQ. Trimming removed 1 base from V and 2 bases from J, with 8 bases in between. The CDR3 extends over 14 amino acids. The DNA read from the CDR3 is TGTGCCAGCAGCTTAGTGGCGGGAAACACTGAA. Protein: CASSLVAGNTE. The full CDR3 reads CASSLVAGNTEAFF.

This clone was seen only a few times. The read terminates 3 residues ahead of where the CDR3 ends, so the germline J gene completes it. The chain couples TRBV11-2 to TRBJ2-5, with D possibly matching TRBD1 (6 bases). Germline V gene data show CDR1 as SGHAT and CDR2 as FQNNGV. CDR3 length: 14 residues. V lost 2 bases and J lost 0, with 7 bases in between. The sequenced part of the CDR3 DNA is TGTGCCAGCAGCTTACGGGACAACCAAGAGACC. Translating it yields CASSLRDNQET. The whole CDR3 region reads CASSLRDNQETQYF.

This clone was seen a few times. The read finishes 3 residues shy of the CDR3 end, and the germline J gene is used to complete it. The V call is TRBV10-2, the J call TRBJ1-5; TRBD1 matches 9 bases. CDR3 length: 13 residues. Unmatched junction bases numbered 4, after V lost 7 bases and J lost 6 bases. Germline V lookup: CDR1 WSHSY, CDR2 SAAADI. The sequenced part of the CDR3 DNA is TGCGCCAGCACAGGGACAGGGCCTCAGCCC. It encodes CASTGTGPQP. The CDR3, in full, reads CASTGTGPQPQHF.

On this clone itself: The read ends 3 residues early relative to the CDR3; the germline J gene fills the gap. The chain employs TRBV6-1 and TRBJ2-5; D could derive from TRBD1 or TRBD2 (7 bases each). Germline V CDR1 and CDR2: MNHNS, SASEGT. The CDR3 has 18 amino acids. The V end lost 2 bases, the J end lost 1 base, and 20 bases lay between the germline ends. The CDR3 here is CASSELGGGSNIQETQYF. CDR3 DNA (partial): TGTGCCAGCAGTGAATTGGGAGGGGGCAGCAACATCCAAGAGACC.

This clone was observed a few times. Sequencing ends 3 residues short of the CDR3 end; the germline J gene provides the rest. The V gene is TRBV7-8, the J gene TRBJ2-3; D remains unclear. Trimming left V 4 bases short and J 0 bases short, with 11 bases between. CDR1 and CDR2 from the germline V gene are SGHVS and FQNEAQ. The CDR3 has 15 amino acids. This CDR3 reads CASSSPRNSTDTQYF. The CDR3 DNA, read in part, is TGTGCCAGCAGCTCCCCTAGAAATAGCACAGATACG.

This clone was counted many times. The read terminates 3 residues ahead of where the CDR3 ends, so the germline J gene completes it. The chain has TRBV29-1 and TRBJ1-4, with D perhaps matching TRBD1 (5 bases). The V gene's germline CDR1 is SQVTM and CDR2 ANQGSEA. The length of the CDR3 is 12 residues. V lost 7 bases and J lost 6, with 12 bases in between. Partial CDR3 DNA: TGCAGCGGGGGAGACAGTGATGAAAAA. Translated: CSGGDSDEK. The full CDR3 protein is CSGGDSDEKLFF.

This clone has a count of ten or more. With the read ending 3 residues before the CDR3 end, the germline J gene is used to fill in that end. The chain combines TRBV11-2 with TRBJ2-1, with D perhaps TRBD1 (6 bases). This CDR3 is 13 amino acids long. Trimming shortened V by 5 bases and J by 9 bases, and 14 bases separated the two germline ends. The germline CDR1 and CDR2 sequences are SGHAT and FQNNGV. The CDR3 spells CASSTQQGSEQFF. The sequenced part of the CDR3 DNA is TGTGCCAGCAGCACCCAACAGGGTAGTGAG.

This clone occurred a few times. The read finishes 3 residues shy of the CDR3 end, and the germline J gene is used to complete it. The J gene is TRBJ1-1, the V gene TRBV6-2 or TRBV6-3, with a tentative D call TRBD1 (5 bases). This CDR3 comprises 13 residues. V lost 8 bases, J lost 1 base, and 11 bases lay in between. Germline values: CDR1 MNHEY, CDR2 SVGEGT. The sequenced part of the CDR3 DNA is TGTGCCAGCCTAACCGGGGGGAACACTGAA. Amino acids: CASLTGGNTE. The entire CDR3 is CASLTGGNTEAFF.

With respect to this clone: The sequenced fragment ends 3 residues before the CDR3 boundary, so the rest is inferred from the germline J gene. The V call is TRBV7-8, the J call TRBJ2-5; maybe TRBD1 (6 bases). Germline V lookup: CDR1 SGHVS, CDR2 FQNEAQ. CDR3 length: 14 residues. V was cut by 4 bases and J by 2 bases, with 11 bases left in between. Here the CDR3 reads CASSSTGQQETQYF. CDR3 bases read: TGTGCCAGCAGCTCAACAGGGCAGCAAGAGACC.

This clone showed up many times. The CDR3 end falls 3 residues outside the read, so it is completed with the germline J gene. V gene TRBV20-1 combines with J gene TRBJ2-3; TRBD2 agrees at 9 bases. The trim removed 1 base at V and 4 bases at J, leaving 9 bases unmatched. Germline-derived CDR1 and CDR2 are DFQATT and SNEGSKA (reference sequence). The CDR3 is made up of 16 amino acids. CDR3 DNA, as far as it was read: TGCAGTGCTAGAGTTTCTGGCGGGGGGGTATCAGATACG. The encoded protein is CSARVSGGGVSDT. From start to end, the CDR3 is CSARVSGGGVSDTQYF.

This clone was detected only a few times. The read comes to an end 3 residues before the CDR3 does, leaving the germline J gene to fill in the end. J is TRBJ2-3 and V is TRBV30; D may be TRBD1 or TRBD2 (5 bases each). V lost 2 bases to trimming and J lost 0 bases, with 9 bases between them. CDR3 length: 14 residues. Germline CDR1 and CDR2: GTSNPN and SVGIG (reference sequence). The covered CDR3 bases are TGTGCCTGGAGTAGAGGGGCTAGCACAGATACG. It encodes CAWSRGASTDT. The complete CDR3 protein is CAWSRGASTDTQYF.

This clone was seen at least ten times. The read halts 3 residues ahead of the CDR3 end, with the missing end drawn from the germline J gene. The rearrangement joins TRBV5-1 to TRBJ2-5; maybe TRBD2 (7 bases). This CDR3 is built from 16 residues. The ends were cut back, 5 bases at V and 0 bases at J, with 17 bases in the middle. The germline gives CDR1 SGHRS, CDR2 YFSETQ. Partial CDR3 DNA: TGCGCCAGCAGTGGGGGGGACACCACAAACCAAGAGACC. Protein product: CASSGGDTTNQET. The whole CDR3 sequence reads CASSGGDTTNQETQYF.

This clone was detected ten times or more. The read is 3 residues too short to cover the CDR3 end, so that end is filled in from the germline J gene. The J gene is TRBJ1-2, the V gene TRBV20-1; D is unclear. Germline-derived CDR1 and CDR2 are DFQATT and SNEGSKA (reference sequence). The V end was cut by 0 bases, the J end by 5 bases, with 7 bases between. The CDR3 totals 12 residues. Incomplete CDR3 DNA: TGCAGTGCTAGAGATAACCGGTATGGC. Amino acid sequence: CSARDNRYG. The whole CDR3 protein reads CSARDNRYGYTF.

This clone was recorded at least ten times. The read ends 3 residues shy of where the CDR3 ends; the end is completed using the germline J gene. The chain employs TRBV14 and TRBJ1-6; maybe TRBD1 (5 bases). V lost 3 bases and J lost 6, with 9 bases in between. This CDR3 contains 14 residues. Germline lookup yields CDR1 SGHDN and CDR2 FVKESK. Here the CDR3 reads CASSQLQVNSPLHF. The part of the CDR3 DNA that was read is TGTGCCAGCAGCCAGCTACAGGTTAATTCACCC.

This clone came up a few times. The DNA ends 3 residues before the CDR3 does, and the rest of the CDR3 is filled in from the germline J gene. The genes are TRBV7-8 and TRBJ2-1, with 10 bases fitting TRBD1. The ends lost 5 bases at V and 9 bases at J; junction bases unmatched: 4. CDR1 and CDR2 (germline): SGHVS, FQNEAQ. This CDR3 region has 13 residues. The sequenced CDR3 bases are TGTGCCAGCAGCCCCGGGACAGGGGTTGAG. This sequence encodes CASSPGTGVE. The entire CDR3 is CASSPGTGVEQFF.

Concerning this clone: The observed sequence ends 3 residues before the CDR3 terminus, with the missing tail filled in from the germline J gene. The rearrangement joins TRBV7-9 to TRBJ1-4; 7 nucleotides line up with TRBD1. The germline V gene encodes CDR1 SEHNR and CDR2 FQNEAQ (reference sequence). Trimming took 5 bases from V and 8 from J; bases not matched to a gene: 11. There are 15 residues in the CDR3. The CDR3 sequence is CASSPGAGGNEKLFF. CDR3 bases read: TGTGCCAGCAGCCCGGGGGCAGGGGGTAACGAAAAA.

This clone was detected ten times or more. With the read ending 3 residues before the CDR3 end, the germline J gene is used to fill in that end. The V and J genes are TRBV30 and TRBJ2-7, with TRBD2 identical over 9 bases. This CDR3 is built from 16 residues. From germline, CDR1 is GTSNPN and CDR2 SVGIG (reference sequence). After removal of 3 bases from V and 3 bases from J, the junction contained 12 bases not matched to a gene. This CDR3 is CAWSPAGRGGLYEQYF. CDR3 DNA, as far as it was read: TGTGCCTGGAGCCCGGCAGGGCGGGGGGGACTCTACGAG. Complete variable domain (other parts from reference TRBV30 and TRBJ2-7): SQTIHQWPATLVQPVGSPLSLECTVEGTSNPNLYWYRQAAGRGLQLLFYSVGIGQISSEVPQNLSASRPQDRQFILSSKKLLLSDSGFYLCAWSPAGRGGLYEQYFGPGTRLTVT.